Listed below are T cell receptor beta chains from one sample, sequenced in a study of cytomegalovirus exposure and HLA in healthy donors. The table came from immunoSEQ multiplex PCR; TCRdb's copy has only in-frame clones and leaves some out. The table includes 95,000 to 150,000 clones, 85% to 90% detected once. Sample: PBMCs. Source of these receptors: a woman aged 18 to 35 in good health and CMV-seronegative. Each CDR3 is given with its conserved first and last residue. A D gene is named only where the DNA matches it firmly. Clone size is not always given. Where it is, it says once, few, many or a class for expanded clones.

j_call d_call v_call clone_size cdr3_nt cdr3_aa
TRBJ2-3 - TRBV7-8 - TGTGCCAGCAGCATAAGGATCTGGGCCACAGATACGCAGTATTTT CASSIRIWATDTQYF
TRBJ2-7 TRBD1 TRBV18 - TGTGCCAGCTCACCACCCGGGACAGGGGCCTACGAGCAGTACTTC CASSPPGTGAYEQYF
TRBJ1-1 TRBD1 TRBV5-1 - TGCGCCAGCAAGAAACAGGGGGCAGACACTGAAGCTTTCTTT CASKKQGADTEAFF
TRBJ1-6 TRBD1 TRBV6-1 - TGTGCCAGCAGTGCGCCGGGACAGGGGACTTCACCCCTCCACTTT CASSAPGQGTSPLHF
TRBJ2-7 TRBD2 TRBV6-5 - TGTGCCAGCAGCAAGCGGGAGTCCGCCTACGAGCAGTACTTC CASSKRESAYEQYF
TRBJ2-1 - TRBV6-4 few TGTGCCAGCAGTGACTCGAGTGAATTTCACTCCTACAATGAGCAGTTCTTC CASSDSSEFHSYNEQFF
TRBJ2-1 TRBD2 TRBV5-1 - TGCGCCAGCAGCTCTCTGACTAGCGGGGAGCAGTTCTTC CASSSLTSGEQFF
TRBJ1-1 - TRBV25-1 - TGTGCCAGCAGTGTGCATCCGCTGGCGGCTGAAGCTTTCTTT CASSVHPLAAEAFF
TRBJ2-7 TRBD2 TRBV6-5 - TGTGCCAGCAGTCGAAAACTAGCGGGAGTTTACGAGCAGTACTTC CASSRKLAGVYEQYF
TRBJ1-1 - TRBV2 - TGTGCCAGCAGTGAAGCGCTAGGCCTTTCTATGAACACTGAAGCTTTCTTT CASSEALGLSMNTEAFF
TRBJ2-7 TRBD2 TRBV11-3 - TGTGCCAGCAGCTTAACCCTATGGGGGGGATCCTACGAGCAGTACTTC CASSLTLWGGSYEQYF
TRBJ2-7 - TRBV19 - TGTGCCAGTAGTATACGTGCAGGCCAGACCTACGAGCAGTACTTC CASSIRAGQTYEQYF
TRBJ2-1 - TRBV7-6 - TGTGCCAGCAGCTTCTACGACAATGAGCAGTTCTTC CASSFYDNEQFF
TRBJ2-3 - TRBV4-1 - TGCGCCAGCAGCCAAGATTCCGGGGTTCGAACAGATACGCAGTATTTT CASSQDSGVRTDTQYF
TRBJ1-5 TRBD1 TRBV28 - TGTGCCAGCCGGGGGACAGGGAATCAGCCCCAGCATTTT CASRGTGNQPQHF
TRBJ2-6 - TRBV6-1 - TGTGCCAGCAGGGAATCAGGGCTCTCTGGGGCCAACGTCCTGACTTTC CASRESGLSGANVLTF
TRBJ1-4 - TRBV4-1 - TGCGCCAGCAGCCAAGAGTCCGACAGTAATGAAAAACTGTTTTTT CASSQESDSNEKLFF
TRBJ2-2 - TRBV2 - TGTGCCAGCAGTGAATTGGGGCTAGCGATCACCGGGGAGCTGTTTTTT CASSELGLAITGELFF
TRBJ1-1 TRBD1 TRBV2 - TGTGCCAGCAGCCTAAGACAGGGCTGGATTACTGAAGCTTTCTTT CASSLRQGWITEAFF
TRBJ2-2 TRBD1 TRBV5-1 - TGCGCCAGCAGCTTGAGGACAGGGGACACCGGGGAGCTGTTTTTT CASSLRTGDTGELFF
TRBJ2-7 TRBD1 TRBV7-9 few TGTGCCAGCAGCCCCCGGGACAGGGTTTCGTACGAGCAGTACTTC CASSPRDRVSYEQYF
TRBJ2-3 TRBD2 TRBV18 once TGTGCCAGCTCACAACGGATAGCGGGAGGTGAAACCCGTACGCAGTATTTT CASSQRIAGGETRTQYF